Each of the 11 T cell receptor beta chains below was sequenced from the same sample in a study of blood T cells in healthy people across ages. PCR was performed a second time for roughly 7 to 11 cycles using a sample-barcoded 5' primer and a J-beta primer mix. One entry per CDR3 protein results from TCRdb running MiXCR on the 5' RACE reads. The top ten hold less than 20% of the sample, which has 800,000 or so distinct CDR3 sequences, about 45% seen once. Specimen: blood. These TCRs come from a man older than 75 in good health.

The V and J genes are TRBV6-6 and TRBJ1-6, with D uncertain. The CDR3 totals 13 residues. In germline, CDR1 is MNHNY, CDR2 SVGAGI (reference sequence). V lost 2 bases and J lost 4, with 3 bases in between. The DNA for the CDR3 is TGTGCCAGCAGTTACCTGTATAATTCACCCCTCCACTTT. This codes for CASSYLYNSPLHF.

As concerns this clonotype: The junction and the germline gene differ at one end; a read error may be behind it. The V call is TRBV28, the J call TRBJ2-1, with D tentatively TRBD2 (5 bases). Germline V CDR1 and CDR2: MDHEN, SYDVKM. The CDR3 is made up of 13 amino acids. The CDR3 region is CTSRPRNTGELFF. The CDR3 DNA reads as TGTACCAGCAGGCCGCGGAACACCGGGGAGCTGTTCTTC. The entire variable domain, with the rest obtained from reference TRBV28 and TRBJ2-1, is as follows: DVKVTQSSRYLVKRTGEKVFLECVQDMDHENMFWYRQDPGLGLRLIYFSYDVKMKEKGDIPEGYSVSREKKERFSLILESASTNQTSMYLCTSRPRNTGELFFGPGTRLTVL.

The chain employs TRBV30 and TRBJ2-7, with 7 nucleotides matching TRBD2. Germline lookup yields CDR1 GTSNPN and CDR2 SVGIG (reference sequence). Unmatched junction bases numbered 4, after V lost 8 bases and J lost 3 bases. The CDR3 runs to 11 residues. The CDR3 is CAGGGIYEQYF. The CDR3 DNA follows: TGTGCCGGGGGAGGGATCTACGAGCAGTACTTC. The entire variable domain, with the rest obtained from reference TRBV30 and TRBJ2-7, is as follows: SQTIHQWPATLVQPVGSPLSLECTVEGTSNPNLYWYRQAAGRGLQLLFYSVGIGQISSEVPQNLSASRPQDRQFILSSKKLLLSDSGFYLCAGGGIYEQYFGPGTRLTVT.

The V and J genes are TRBV20-1 and TRBJ2-7, with 12 nucleotides matching TRBD2. V dropped 0 bases and J dropped 5; count of bases not matched to a gene: 11. The CDR3 is made up of 17 amino acids. Germline V gene sequence: CDR1 DFQATT, CDR2 SNEGSKA (reference sequence). The CDR3 spells CSARDLSFGLAGHEQYF. In DNA, the CDR3 is TGCAGTGCTAGAGATTTATCCTTTGGACTAGCGGGACACGAGCAGTACTTC.

The chain couples TRBV2 to TRBJ2-4; D not certain. V lost 10 bases and J 5 bases, leaving 18 bases between the germline ends. CDR1 and CDR2 from the germline V gene are SNHLY and FYNNEI. The CDR3 runs 14 residues. CDR3 sequence reads: CATNRGLPQNIQYF. DNA for the CDR3: TGTGCCACCAACCGCGGTTTACCCCAAAACATTCAGTACTTC.

The rearrangement uses TRBV20-1 and TRBJ2-1, with TRBD2 matching 9 bases. This CDR3 has 13 residues. Germline V lookup: CDR1 DFQATT, CDR2 SNEGSKA (reference sequence). The J segment lost 9 bases and the V segment lost 3 bases, leaving 6 bases of the junction unmatched. The CDR3 loop reads CSARVAGVGEQFF. Written as DNA, the CDR3 is TGCAGTGCTAGGGTAGCGGGAGTGGGTGAGCAGTTCTTC.

This clonotype was detected a few times. This may be a read error: a much more frequent sequence differs by one nucleotide. This chain links TRBV28 with TRBJ2-1; D perhaps matches TRBD2 (6 bases). Germline CDR1 MDHEN, CDR2 SYDVKM. CDR3 length: 13 residues. V gave up 3 bases and J gave up 10 bases, with 13 bases separating them. The CDR3, as DNA: TGTGCCAGCAGTTTGAGGCAGGGAGGCGAGCAGTTCTTC. This encodes CASSLRQGGEQFF.

This clonotype came up many times. The chain couples TRBV27 to TRBJ2-1; 8 bases agree with TRBD1. V shed 1 base, J shed 7 bases, and the junction held 9 bases outside the gene matches. The CDR3 consists of 16 residues. Per the germline V gene, CDR1 is MNHEY and CDR2 is SMNVEV (reference sequence). Here the CDR3 reads CASSLFGRGLSNEQFF. CDR3 nucleotides: TGTGCCAGCAGTTTATTTGGCAGGGGGCTTTCGAATGAGCAGTTCTTC.

Here the CDR3 reads CASSTSGGNQPQHF. The CDR3 DNA reads as TGTGCCAGCAGTACATCAGGTGGCAATCAGCCCCAGCATTTT. The V gene is TRBV6-5, the J gene TRBJ1-5; D uncertain. Germline V gives CDR1 MNHEY, CDR2 SVGAGI. V was pared by 5 bases and J by 2 bases, with 10 bases between. This CDR3 is built from 14 residues.

The chain links TRBV12-3 or TRBV12-4 to TRBJ2-2; 7 bases are a match to TRBD1. The V gene end was trimmed by 8 bases and the J gene end by 5 bases; junction bases not matched to a gene: 8. The CDR3 runs 14 residues. The CDR3 here is CASVRQGVTGELFF. The CDR3 DNA is TGTGCCAGCGTAAGGCAGGGGGTGACCGGGGAGCTGTTTTTT.

This clonotype appeared a single time. A much larger clone differs by one base, so this may be a read error. The rearrangement joins TRBV28 to TRBJ2-7; no reliable D call. The CDR3 covers 15 residues. Deletions cut 5 bases from V and 7 bases from J, with 21 bases between. The germline V gene has CDR1 MDHEN and CDR2 SYDVKM. The CDR3 nucleotides are TGTGCCAGCAGTCGCGGTACTAAAACCTACAATGAGCAGTACTTC. This gives the protein CASSRGTKTYNEQYF.